What follows are 28 T cell receptor beta chains derived from one specimen sequenced in a study of human T cells and chemical hapten exposure. Time point reported: patch test 1, 2 weeks after DPC sensitization. As for treatment: therapeutic diphenylcyclopropenone sensitization with weekly scalp DPC. In TCRdb, the RACE reads were re-called with MiXCR into one record per CDR3 protein. The sample includes some 400,000 distinct CDR3 sequences, around 5% of them seen just once. The sequencing used whole blood, collected in connection with sensitization to the hapten diphenylcyclopropenone (DPC). The receptors stem from a woman in her forties or fifties with alopecia areata. Some clones in this sample may be carry-over from other donors' samples.

This clonotype was counted at least ten times. The genes are TRBV7-3 and TRBJ1-6; tentatively, D is TRBD1 (5 bases). Trimming removed 0 bases from V and 5 bases from J, with 17 bases in between. CDR1 is SGHTA, CDR2 FQGTGA, per germline. The length of the CDR3 is 18 residues. CDR3 in DNA: TGTGCCAGCAGCTTAACGAGAGGGCGCAGGGCGGATAATTCACCCCTCCACTTT. It specifies CASSLTRGRRADNSPLHF.

This clonotype was counted at least ten times. This rearrangement joins TRBV28 to TRBJ1-5; 7 bases agree with TRBD1. The CDR3 has 14 amino acids. The germline gives CDR1 MDHEN, CDR2 SYDVKM. With 7 bases clipped from V and 1 base from J, the junction kept 4 bases outside the gene matches. This CDR3 reads CASKGGGSNQPQHF. CDR3 nucleotides: TGTGCCAGCAAAGGGGGCGGGAGCAATCAGCCCCAGCATTTT.

This clonotype was recorded a few times. V usage is TRBV10-3 and J usage is TRBJ2-7, with D perhaps TRBD2 (6 bases). The CDR3 runs 15 residues. The V gene's germline CDR1 is ENHRY and CDR2 SYGVKD. Trimming stripped 4 bases from V and 6 bases from J, with 19 bases between. The CDR3 reads CAISGTGTAVFEQYF. In nucleotides, the CDR3 is TGTGCCATCAGTGGGACCGGGACTGCGGTTTTCGAGCAGTACTTC.

The sample holds many counts of this clonotype. The chain recombines TRBV28 with TRBJ1-5; 8 nucleotides line up with TRBD1. Losses at the gene ends were 6 bases for V and 5 bases for J; bases not matched to a gene: 6. The length of the CDR3 is 14 residues. The germline V gene has CDR1 MDHEN and CDR2 SYDVKM. CDR3 bases: TGTGCCAGCAGAACGACAGGGGAGGATCAGCCCCAGCATTTT. It yields the protein CASRTTGEDQPQHF.

This clonotype came up a few times. V is TRBV25-1 and J is TRBJ2-1; 7 nucleotides agree with TRBD2. This CDR3 has 15 residues. Looked up from germline, CDR1 is MGHDK and CDR2 is SYGVNS. V gave up 7 bases and J gave up 0 bases; unmatched junction bases: 6. The DNA for the CDR3 is TGTGCCAGCACCCAAGCGGGGAGCTCCTACAATGAGCAGTTCTTC. Protein: CASTQAGSSYNEQFF.

This clonotype was counted at least ten times. The rearrangement joins TRBV11-2 to TRBJ1-5; 8 bases match TRBD1. This CDR3 contains 15 residues. The V segment lost 3 bases and the J segment 3 bases; nucleotides outside the gene matches: 4. Germline V gene sequence: CDR1 SGHAT, CDR2 FQNNGV. CDR3 coding DNA: TGTGCCAGCAGCTTTGGACAGGGTGACAATCAGCCCCAGCATTTT. Translating gives CASSFGQGDNQPQHF.

This chain connects TRBV12-5 to TRBJ2-1; D might be TRBD2 (6 bases). CDR1 is LGHNT, CDR2 FRNRAP, per germline. Trimming shortened V by 1 base and J by 4 bases, and 8 bases separated the two germline ends. This CDR3 contains 14 residues. This CDR3 reads CASGLGGGYNEQFF. DNA for the CDR3: TGTGCTAGTGGTTTGGGTGGGGGGTACAATGAGCAGTTCTTC.

This clonotype was seen ten or more times. The genes are TRBV18 and TRBJ1-5; tentative D call: TRBD1 (5 bases). V lost 4 bases to trimming and J lost 4 bases, with 11 bases between them. This CDR3 contains 14 residues. Germline loops: CDR1 KGHSH, CDR2 LQKENI. In DNA form, the CDR3 reads TGTGCCAGCTCACTCCGGGGGGATAATCAGCCCCAGCATTTT. Translated: CASSLRGDNQPQHF.

At least ten counts were recorded for this clonotype. The chain carries TRBV6-2 or TRBV6-3 and TRBJ2-7; D could derive from TRBD1 or TRBD2 (5 bases each). This CDR3 spans 14 amino acids. Germline CDR1 MNHEY, CDR2 SVGEGT. Trimming took off 6 bases at V and 3 bases at J, with 15 bases between the two ends. CDR3 loop: CASRGREGHYEQYF. The CDR3 DNA reads TGTGCCAGCAGAGGACGAGAGGGGCACTACGAGCAGTACTTC.

There are a few counts of this clonotype. The V call is TRBV27, the J call TRBJ2-7; 11 bases align to TRBD1. V lost 5 bases, J lost 7 bases, and 7 bases stayed unmatched. Germline values: CDR1 MNHEY, CDR2 SMNVEV (reference sequence). There are 14 residues in the CDR3. The chain's CDR3 is CASSTRTGGREQYF. Written as DNA, the CDR3 is TGTGCCAGCAGTACGAGGACAGGGGGCAGGGAGCAGTACTTC.

This clonotype occurred many times. V gene TRBV4-3 combines with J gene TRBJ1-4, with 8 bases lining up with TRBD1. The CDR3 loop spans 14 amino acids. Germline V gene lookup returns CDR1 LGHNA and CDR2 YSLEER. J was trimmed by 8 bases and V by 1 base; bases with no gene match: 3. This CDR3 reads CASSQVQGEEKLFF. Here the CDR3 DNA reads TGCGCCAGCAGCCAAGTACAGGGGGAGGAAAAACTGTTTTTT.

In this sample, this clonotype turned up a few times. The chain carries TRBV29-1 and TRBJ2-5; D call uncertain. This CDR3 contains 11 residues. The V and J ends lost 4 bases and 9 bases respectively, with 12 bases between them. Germline V gene lookup returns CDR1 SQVTM and CDR2 ANQGSEA. CDR3 sequence: CSVVVAEAQYF. CDR3 nucleotides: TGCAGCGTTGTGGTGGCCGAAGCCCAGTACTTC.

This clonotype appeared a few times. This sequence may be a read error, since a much larger clone differs from it by one base. The rearrangement links TRBV5-6 to TRBJ2-1; 10 nucleotides agree with TRBD1. CDR1 SGHDT and CDR2 YYEEEE come from the germline V gene. The CDR3 runs to 15 residues. J gave up 2 bases and V 4 bases, and 3 bases lay outside the gene matches. The CDR3 DNA follows: TGTGCCAGCAGCCGCGGACAGGGGGCCTACAATGAGCAGTTCTTC. This sequence encodes CASSRGQGAYNEQFF.

This clonotype was counted at least ten times. V gene TRBV7-9 combines with J gene TRBJ2-1, with 9 bases fitting TRBD2. V shed 5 bases and J 0 bases; nucleotides not matched to a gene: 11. This CDR3 is built from 18 residues. Germline CDR1 is SEHNR and CDR2 is FQNEAQ (reference sequence). DNA for the CDR3: TGTGCCAGCAGCCTGTTTTGGCGGCGGGAGGGCTCCTACAATGAGCAGTTCTTC. This gives the protein CASSLFWRREGSYNEQFF.

This clonotype was counted at least ten times. The chain carries TRBV28 and TRBJ2-7, with 11 positions matching TRBD1. The CDR3 contains 14 residues. The germline CDR1 and CDR2 sequences are MDHEN and SYDVKM. Trimming removed 10 bases from V and 3 bases from J; junction bases left unmatched: 8. The CDR3 region is CATLRTGGNYEQYF. As DNA, the CDR3 is TGTGCCACTTTGCGGACAGGGGGCAACTACGAGCAGTACTTC.

This chain connects TRBV18 to TRBJ1-3; no definite D call. This CDR3 region has 16 residues. Germline CDR1 reads KGHSH; CDR2 reads LQKENI. Between the trimmed V and J ends, which lost 1 base and 0 bases, there was a span of 10 bases. The CDR3 region is CASSPRVMDSGNTIYF. The CDR3 coding sequence is TGTGCCAGCTCACCACGGGTAATGGACTCTGGAAACACCATATATTTT. Looking up the rest from reference TRBV18 and TRBJ1-3 gives the full variable domain: NAGVMQNPRHLVRRRGQEARLRCSPMKGHSHVYWYRQLPEEGLKFMVYLQKENIIDESGMPKERFSAEFPKEGPSILRIQQVVRGDSAAYFCASSPRVMDSGNTIYFGEGSWLTVV.

This clonotype was observed at least ten times. V and J are TRBV20-1 and TRBJ2-3, with 11 bases identical to TRBD2. The CDR3 runs 15 residues. The J segment lost 5 bases and the V segment lost 1 base, leaving 5 bases of the junction unmatched. The germline V gene encodes CDR1 DFQATT and CDR2 SNEGSKA (reference sequence). CDR3 nucleotides: TGCAGTGCTAGAGTTACTAGCGGGAGAAAAGATACGCAGTATTTT. Translated: CSARVTSGRKDTQYF.

Many counts were recorded for this clonotype. The chain links TRBV3-1 to TRBJ1-5, with D uncertain. In germline, CDR1 is LGHDT, CDR2 YNNKEL (reference sequence). Trimming took 4 bases from V and 4 from J, leaving 14 bases between them. This CDR3 is 15 amino acids long. The CDR3 protein is CASSRAPARNQPQHF. The CDR3 nucleotides are TGTGCCAGCAGCCGGGCCCCAGCGAGGAATCAGCCCCAGCATTTT.

This clonotype was detected ten times or more. This chain connects TRBV11-2 to TRBJ2-7; possible D gene TRBD2, 5 bases. Germline CDR1 SGHAT, CDR2 FQNNGV. With 3 bases removed from V and 5 bases from J, the gap between germline ends came to 8 bases. The CDR3 is 12 amino acids. The CDR3 DNA reads TGTGCCAGCAGCTTCGGCGGGCACGAGCAGTACTTC. Translation gives CASSFGGHEQYF.

This clonotype was detected ten times or more. This chain uses TRBV19 with TRBJ1-2, with D hard to call. The V end was cut by 5 bases, the J end by 8 bases, with 15 bases between. The CDR3 totals 13 residues. Germline-derived CDR1 and CDR2 are LNHDA and SQIVND (reference sequence). CDR3 sequence: CASSPPPRQGYTF. The CDR3, as DNA: TGTGCCAGTAGTCCGCCACCTCGTCAAGGCTACACCTTC.

Many counts were recorded for this clonotype. The V call is TRBV5-1, the J call TRBJ2-3, with D unclear. The CDR3 runs to 12 residues. Germline lookup yields CDR1 SGHRS and CDR2 YFSETQ. V dropped 2 bases and J dropped 6 bases, with 7 bases sitting between them. DNA of the CDR3: TGCGCCAGCAGCTTATCGTCGGATACGCAGTATTTT. Residues: CASSLSSDTQYF.

This clonotype was seen at least ten times. This chain joins TRBV6-5 and TRBJ2-5, with D possibly being TRBD1 (6 bases). Trimming stripped 6 bases from V and 1 base from J, with 9 bases between. The germline V gene has CDR1 MNHEY and CDR2 SVGAGI. This CDR3 has 13 amino acids. The CDR3 is CASSGQTQETQYF. The CDR3 bases are TGTGCCAGCAGCGGACAGACCCAAGAGACCCAGTACTTC.

There are many counts of this clonotype. The genes are TRBV5-1 and TRBJ1-1; 10 bases fit TRBD1. CDR1 and CDR2 from the germline V gene are SGHRS and YFSETQ. CDR3 length equals 14 residues. J lost 7 bases, V lost 4 bases, and 7 bases had no gene match. The CDR3 DNA is TGCGCCAGCAGCCCCGGACAGGGGGAGGATGAAGCTTTCTTT. Translated: CASSPGQGEDEAFF.

This clonotype was picked up a small number of times. The chain combines TRBV10-3 with TRBJ2-2; 8 nucleotides align to TRBD2. J gave up 4 bases and V 9 bases, and 7 bases lay outside the gene matches. This CDR3 comprises 14 residues. CDR1 ENHRY and CDR2 SYGVKD come from the germline V gene. The CDR3 nucleotides read TGTGCCATTAGCGCGGGAGGAGGCACCGGGGAGCTGTTTTTT. Its translation: CAISAGGGTGELFF.

This clonotype has only a few counts. This sequence joins TRBV20-1 and TRBJ1-1, with a possible D match to TRBD1 (5 bases). Germline loops: CDR1 DFQATT, CDR2 SNEGSKA (reference sequence). Trimming stripped 1 base from V and 6 bases from J, with 15 bases between. There are 14 residues in the CDR3. Written as DNA, the CDR3 is TGCAGTGCTAGAGTGGACTATAGGGGACCTGAAGCTTTCTTT. Translating gives CSARVDYRGPEAFF.

There are a few counts of this clonotype. V usage is TRBV30 and J usage is TRBJ1-2; 9 bases line up with TRBD1. V lost 0 bases and J lost 0; bases outside the gene matches: 2. This CDR3 has 15 residues. Germline V lookup: CDR1 GTSNPN, CDR2 SVGIG (reference sequence). The CDR3 loop is CAWSVGDRANYGYTF. The CDR3 nucleotides are TGTGCCTGGAGTGTAGGGGACAGGGCTAACTATGGCTACACCTTC.

The CDR3 DNA reads TGTGCCAGCAGCTTCGGCAGGGAAAGCGGGGAGCTGTTTTTT. Protein: CASSFGRESGELFF. The gene calls are TRBV11-2 and TRBJ2-2; D might be TRBD1 (5 bases). V dropped 3 bases and J dropped 7 bases, with 12 bases sitting between them. The V gene's germline CDR1 is SGHAT and CDR2 FQNNGV. The CDR3 runs to 14 residues.

Here the CDR3 reads CASSPKTGTETQYF. Written as DNA, the CDR3 is TGTGCCAGCTCTCCCAAGACAGGGACAGAGACCCAGTACTTC. V is TRBV18 and J is TRBJ2-5, with TRBD1 matching over 7 bases. The J segment lost 4 bases and the V segment lost 6 bases, leaving 8 bases of the junction unmatched. Per the germline V gene, CDR1 is KGHSH and CDR2 is LQKENI. The CDR3 contains 14 residues.